These 9 T cell receptor beta chains came from one sample sequenced in a study of blood T cells in healthy people across ages. Together with a sample-barcoded 5' primer, a J-beta primer mix was included in a second PCR lasting about 7 to 12 cycles. TCRdb passed the 5' RACE reads through MiXCR, listing each CDR3 protein once. The sample has hundreds of thousands of distinct CDR3 sequences; around 25% are singletons. This sample was shared with a second study, whose subject was T cells of mothers and their children.

The specimen sequenced was blood. These receptors originate from a boy between 10 and 17 years old in good health.

This chain uses TRBV4-1 with TRBJ1-4; no firm D call. The germline gives CDR1 MGHRA, CDR2 YSYEKL. There are 17 residues in the CDR3. V was cut by 1 base and J by 0 bases, with 12 bases left in between. The CDR3 loop reads CASSQGRAAATNEKLFF. As DNA, the CDR3 is TGCGCCAGCAGCCAAGGGAGGGCGGCGGCAACTAATGAAAAACTGTTTTTT.

In this sample, this clonotype turned up a few times. This chain uses TRBV7-7 with TRBJ2-1, with D tentatively TRBD1 (6 bases). The CDR3 runs 15 residues. The germline gives CDR1 SSHAT, CDR2 FNYEAQ (reference sequence). CDR3 loop: CAGSLVGAGVDEQFF. The CDR3 bases are TGTGCTGGCAGCTTAGTCGGGGCAGGGGTGGATGAGCAGTTCTTC.

The chain combines TRBV7-9 with TRBJ2-5; weak D call: TRBD2 (5 bases). The CDR3 extends over 13 amino acids. V was cut by 1 base and J by 11 bases, with 14 bases left in between. Germline CDR1 is SEHNR and CDR2 is FQNEAQ (reference sequence). The CDR3 protein is CASSLGPPEEQYF. The CDR3 DNA reads as TGTGCCAGCAGCTTAGGACCACCGGAGGAGCAGTACTTC.

There are a few counts of this clonotype. J is TRBJ2-5 and V is TRBV28; TRBD2 agrees at 12 bases. The better agreement between TRBJ2-1 and the DNA end casts doubt on the J call. The CDR3 is made up of 14 amino acids. The germline gives CDR1 MDHEN, CDR2 SYDVKM. The CDR3 nucleotides are TGTGCCAGCACCCTGACTAGCGGGAGCGATGAGCAGTTCTTC. This gives the protein CASTLTSGSDEQFF.

The chain recombines TRBV9 with TRBJ1-2, with D unclear. V dropped 0 bases and J dropped 0 bases, with 12 bases sitting between them. This CDR3 is built from 16 residues. CDR1 and CDR2 (germline): SGDLS, YYNGEE. Here the CDR3 DNA reads TGTGCCAGCAGCGTAGATAACGGATATGCTAACTATGGCTACACCTTC. Its translation is CASSVDNGYANYGYTF. Full variable domain (outside the CDR3, taken from reference TRBV9 and TRBJ1-2): DSGVTQTPKHLITATGQRVTLRCSPRSGDLSVYWYQQSLDQGLQFLIQYYNGEERAKGNILERFSAQQFPDLHSELNLSSLELGDSALYFCASSVDNGYANYGYTFGSGTRLTVV.

The chain employs TRBV7-3 and TRBJ2-3; 13 bases fit TRBD2. This CDR3 comprises 16 residues. The germline CDR1 and CDR2 sequences are SGHTA and FQGTGA. J lost 6 bases, V lost 5 bases, and 8 bases had no gene match. The CDR3 sequence: CASSHGLAGELDTQYF. CDR3 bases: TGTGCCAGCAGCCACGGACTAGCGGGAGAACTCGATACGCAGTATTTT.

This clonotype showed up many times. V gene TRBV29-1 combines with J gene TRBJ2-5; 7 bases fit TRBD2. Matching the DNA end better, TRBJ2-7 makes the J call doubtful. The length of the CDR3 is 15 residues. CDR1 is SQVTM, CDR2 ANQGSEA, per germline. CDR3 coding DNA: TGCAGCGTCACGCACCCCATCGCGGGAGCGGACGAGCAGTACTTC. It codes for CSVTHPIAGADEQYF.

This clonotype was recorded a few times. The chain carries TRBV5-1 and TRBJ2-7; D tentatively fits TRBD1 or TRBD2 (5 bases each). V was cut by 4 bases and J by 2 bases, with 16 bases left in between. Germline V CDR1 and CDR2: SGHRS, YFSETQ. CDR3 length: 15 residues. In DNA form, the CDR3 reads TGCGCCAGCAGCCAGAGGGACCCCCTCACCTACGAGCAGTACTTC. Amino acid sequence: CASSQRDPLTYEQYF. Looking up the rest from reference TRBV5-1 and TRBJ2-7 gives the full variable domain: KAGVTQTPRYLIKTRGQQVTLSCSPISGHRSVSWYQQTPGQGLQFLFEYFSETQRNKGNFPGRFSGRQFSNSRSEMNVSTLELGDSALYLCASSQRDPLTYEQYFGPGTRLTVT.

The chain combines TRBV29-1 with TRBJ2-1; a weak D match, TRBD1 (10 bases). V dropped 0 bases and J dropped 2 bases, with 23 bases sitting between them. This CDR3 has 19 amino acids. CDR1 SQVTM and CDR2 ANQGSEA come from the germline V gene. CDR3 residues: CSVEEGTGDASGTYNEQFF. CDR3 DNA sequence: TGCAGCGTTGAAGAGGGGACAGGGGATGCTAGCGGGACCTACAATGAGCAGTTCTTC.